The clone carrying this TCR beta chain appeared many times. This entry belongs to a study of T-cell reconstitution after alpha-beta-depleted transplantation in children. The CDR3 totals 14 residues. The V gene end was trimmed by 0 bases and the J gene end by 6 bases; junction bases not matched to a gene: 8. Germline V CDR1 and CDR2: DFQATT, SNEGSKA (reference sequence). Library preparation (for TCRbeta) was performed with unique molecular identifiers. A single record per CDR3 protein comes from TCRdb applying MiXCR to the PCR reads. The table lists 490,000 or so distinct CDR3 sequences, about 12% of them singletons.

The clonotype was recovered from a human donor who donated a stem cell graft to a child with combined immunodeficiency. V is TRBV20-1 and J is TRBJ2-7; 7 bases map to TRBD2. The source material was PBMCs from the stem cell graft donor, sampled from the stem cell graft. DNA of the CDR3: TGCAGTGCTAGAGATGCGGGAGTTTCTTCCGAGCAGTACTTC. Its translation: CSARDAGVSSEQYF.